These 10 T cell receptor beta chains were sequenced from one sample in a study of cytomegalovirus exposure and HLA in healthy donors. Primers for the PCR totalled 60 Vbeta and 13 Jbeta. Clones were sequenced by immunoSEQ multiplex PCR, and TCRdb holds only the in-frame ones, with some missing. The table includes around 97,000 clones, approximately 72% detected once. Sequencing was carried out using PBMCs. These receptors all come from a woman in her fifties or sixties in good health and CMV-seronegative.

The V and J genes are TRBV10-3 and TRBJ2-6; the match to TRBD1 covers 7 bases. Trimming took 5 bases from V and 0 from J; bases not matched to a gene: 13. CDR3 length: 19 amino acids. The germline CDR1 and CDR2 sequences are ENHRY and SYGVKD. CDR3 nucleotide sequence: TGTGCCATCAGTCAGACAGGGCCCCAATCTGTCTCTGGGGCCAACGTCCTGACTTTC. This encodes CAISQTGPQSVSGANVLTF.

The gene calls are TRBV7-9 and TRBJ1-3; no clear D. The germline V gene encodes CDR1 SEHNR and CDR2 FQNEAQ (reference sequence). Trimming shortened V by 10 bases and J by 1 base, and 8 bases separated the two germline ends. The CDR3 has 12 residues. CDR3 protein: CATSGSGNTIYF. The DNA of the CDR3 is TGTGCCACCTCGGGGTCTGGAAACACCATATATTTT.

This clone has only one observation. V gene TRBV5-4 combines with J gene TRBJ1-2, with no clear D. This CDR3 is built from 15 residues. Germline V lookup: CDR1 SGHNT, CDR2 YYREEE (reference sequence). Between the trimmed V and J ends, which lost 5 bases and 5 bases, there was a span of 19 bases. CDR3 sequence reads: CASSFPAATGYGYTF. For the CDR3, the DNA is TGTGCCAGCAGTTTCCCTGCCGCTACCGGGTATGGCTACACCTTC.

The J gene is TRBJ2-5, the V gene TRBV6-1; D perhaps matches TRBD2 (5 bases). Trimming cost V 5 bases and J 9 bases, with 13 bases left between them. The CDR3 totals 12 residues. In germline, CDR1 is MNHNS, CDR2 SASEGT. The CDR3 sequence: CASSPPRGSQYF. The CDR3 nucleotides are TGTGCCAGCAGTCCACCGAGAGGGTCCCAGTACTTC.

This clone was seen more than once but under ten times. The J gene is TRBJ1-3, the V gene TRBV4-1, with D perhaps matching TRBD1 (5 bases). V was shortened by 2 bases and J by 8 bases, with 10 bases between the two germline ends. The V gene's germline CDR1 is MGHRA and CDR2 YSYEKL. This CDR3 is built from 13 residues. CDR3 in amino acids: CASSQIGEDTIYF. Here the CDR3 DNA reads TGCGCCAGCAGCCAAATAGGGGAGGACACCATATATTTT.

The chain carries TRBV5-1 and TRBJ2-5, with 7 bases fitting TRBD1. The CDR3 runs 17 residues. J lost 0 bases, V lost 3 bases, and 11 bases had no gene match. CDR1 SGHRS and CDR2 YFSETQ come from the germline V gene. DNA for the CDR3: TGCGCCAGCAGCTCCTTAACCGGGGACAGCCACCAAGAGACCCAGTACTTC. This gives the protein CASSSLTGDSHQETQYF.

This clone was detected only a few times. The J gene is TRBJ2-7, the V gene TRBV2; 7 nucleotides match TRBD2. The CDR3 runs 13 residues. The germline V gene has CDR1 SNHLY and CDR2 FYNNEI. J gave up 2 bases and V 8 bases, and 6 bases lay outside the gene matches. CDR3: CASRSGAPYEQYF. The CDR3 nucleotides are TGTGCCAGCCGAAGCGGGGCCCCCTACGAGCAGTACTTC.

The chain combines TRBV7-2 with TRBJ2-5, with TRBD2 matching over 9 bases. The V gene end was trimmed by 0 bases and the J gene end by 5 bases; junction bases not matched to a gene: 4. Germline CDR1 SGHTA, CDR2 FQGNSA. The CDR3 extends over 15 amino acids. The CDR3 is CASSLALAGWETQYF. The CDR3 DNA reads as TGTGCCAGCAGCTTAGCGCTAGCGGGATGGGAGACCCAGTACTTC.

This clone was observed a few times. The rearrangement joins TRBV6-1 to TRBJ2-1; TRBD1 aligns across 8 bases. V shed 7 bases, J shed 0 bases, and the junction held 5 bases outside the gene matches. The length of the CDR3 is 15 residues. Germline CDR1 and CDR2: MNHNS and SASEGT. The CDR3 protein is CASIAGTGSYNEQFF. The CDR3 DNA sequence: TGTGCCAGCATAGCCGGGACAGGCTCCTACAATGAGCAGTTCTTC.

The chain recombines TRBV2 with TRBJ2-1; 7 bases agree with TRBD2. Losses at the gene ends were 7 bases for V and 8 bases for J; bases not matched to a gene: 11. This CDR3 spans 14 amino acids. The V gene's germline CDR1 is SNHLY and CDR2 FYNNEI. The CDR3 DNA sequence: TGTGCCAGCAATACTGGGACTATTACGGATGAGCAGTTCTTC. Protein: CASNTGTITDEQFF.